The entry that follows covers one T cell receptor (beta chain) sequence. Its cognate antigen is unknown. The data are from a study of T cell responses to AZD1222 COVID-19 vaccine. About the study: Analysis merged second doses at about 4 or about 12 weeks. Study conclusions and caveats: Repertoires were obtained only post-peak T cell response. Most donors were white British, females outnumbered males, and clonal diversity was possibly underestimated. With two AZD1222 doses given, Spike-specific TCR breadth and depth both rose.

The CDR3 consists of 15 residues. Germline CDR1 KGHSH, CDR2 LQKENI. Trimming removed 2 bases from V and 0 bases from J, with 8 bases in between. TCRdb's copy holds only in-frame clones and misses some; the assay was immunoSEQ multiplex PCR. The sample lists approximately 130,000 clones; approximately 90% were seen once. The receptor comes from an adult in good health. Sequencing used peripheral blood, obtained on day 0 of AZD1222 vaccination. The rearrangement uses TRBV18 and TRBJ2-1; D gene unclear. CDR3 nucleotide sequence: TGTGCCAGCTCACCAATGGCGAGCTCCTACAATGAGCAGTTCTTC. The encoded protein is CASSPMASSYNEQFF.